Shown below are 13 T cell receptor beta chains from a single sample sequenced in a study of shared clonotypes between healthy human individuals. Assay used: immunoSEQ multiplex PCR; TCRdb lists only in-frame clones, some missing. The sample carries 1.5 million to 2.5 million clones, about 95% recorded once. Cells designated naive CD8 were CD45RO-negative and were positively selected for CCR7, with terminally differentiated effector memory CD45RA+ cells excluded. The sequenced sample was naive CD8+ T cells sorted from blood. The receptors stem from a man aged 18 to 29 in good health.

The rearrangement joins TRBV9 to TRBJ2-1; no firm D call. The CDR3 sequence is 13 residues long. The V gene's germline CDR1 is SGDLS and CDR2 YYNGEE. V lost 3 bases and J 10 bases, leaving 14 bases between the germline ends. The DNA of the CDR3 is TGTGCCAGCAGCGCCCTCGACCTAGGGGAGCAGTTCTTC. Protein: CASSALDLGEQFF. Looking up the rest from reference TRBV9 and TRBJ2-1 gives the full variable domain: DSGVTQTPKHLITATGQRVTLRCSPRSGDLSVYWYQQSLDQGLQFLIQYYNGEERAKGNILERFSAQQFPDLHSELNLSSLELGDSALYFCASSALDLGEQFFGPGTRLTVL.

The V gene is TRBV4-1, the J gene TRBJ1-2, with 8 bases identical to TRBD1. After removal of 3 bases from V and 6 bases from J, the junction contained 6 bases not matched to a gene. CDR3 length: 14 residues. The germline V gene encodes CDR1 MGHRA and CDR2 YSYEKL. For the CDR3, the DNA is TGCGCCAGCAGCCACATACAGGGGGACCATGGCTACACCTTC. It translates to CASSHIQGDHGYTF.

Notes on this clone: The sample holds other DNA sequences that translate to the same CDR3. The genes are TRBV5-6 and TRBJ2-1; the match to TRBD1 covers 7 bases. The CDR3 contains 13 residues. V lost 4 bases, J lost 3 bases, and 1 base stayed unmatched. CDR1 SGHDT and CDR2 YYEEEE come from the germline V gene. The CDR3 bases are TGTGCCAGCAGCGGGGACAGCTACAATGAGCAGTTCTTC. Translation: CASSGDSYNEQFF.

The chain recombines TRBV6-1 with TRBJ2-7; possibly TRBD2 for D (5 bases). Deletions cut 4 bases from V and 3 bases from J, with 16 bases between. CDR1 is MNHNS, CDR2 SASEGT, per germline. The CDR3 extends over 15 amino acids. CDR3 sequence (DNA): TGTGCCAGCAGTGCCAATGTCGGGATATTCTACGAGCAGTACTTC. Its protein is CASSANVGIFYEQYF.

This CDR3 is CAGQGGQPQHF. CDR3 DNA sequence: TGTGCCGGACAGGGAGGGCAGCCCCAGCATTTT. The chain couples TRBV30 to TRBJ1-5, with 8 bases fitting TRBD1. Per the germline V gene, CDR1 is GTSNPN and CDR2 is SVGIG (reference sequence). CDR3 length equals 11 residues. Germline trimming cut 8 bases from V and 7 bases from J; bases unmatched to any gene: 4.

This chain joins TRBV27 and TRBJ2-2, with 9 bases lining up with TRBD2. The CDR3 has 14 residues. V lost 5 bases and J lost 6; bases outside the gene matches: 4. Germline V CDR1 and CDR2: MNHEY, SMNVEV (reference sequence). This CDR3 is CASSDLAGAGELFF. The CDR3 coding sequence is TGTGCCAGCAGTGACTTAGCGGGGGCCGGGGAGCTGTTTTTT.

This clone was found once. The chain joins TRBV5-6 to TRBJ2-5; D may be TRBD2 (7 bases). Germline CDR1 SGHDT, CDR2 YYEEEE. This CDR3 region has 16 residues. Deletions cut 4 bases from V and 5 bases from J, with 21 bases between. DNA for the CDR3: TGTGCCAGCAGCCCCCTGGGGGGGGCAACTCTGGAGACCCAGTACTTC. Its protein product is CASSPLGGATLETQYF.

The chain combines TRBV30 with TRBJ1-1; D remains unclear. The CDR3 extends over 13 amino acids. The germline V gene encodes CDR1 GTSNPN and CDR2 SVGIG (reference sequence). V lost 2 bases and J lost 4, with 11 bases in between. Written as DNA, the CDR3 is TGTGCCTGGAGTAGGGTCGGTGGCACTGAAGCTTTCTTT. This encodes CAWSRVGGTEAFF.

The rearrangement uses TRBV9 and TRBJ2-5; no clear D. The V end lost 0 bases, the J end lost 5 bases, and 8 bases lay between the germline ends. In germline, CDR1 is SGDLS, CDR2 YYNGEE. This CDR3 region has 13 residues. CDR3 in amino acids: CASSVDVMETQYF. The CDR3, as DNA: TGTGCCAGCAGCGTAGATGTGATGGAGACCCAGTACTTC.

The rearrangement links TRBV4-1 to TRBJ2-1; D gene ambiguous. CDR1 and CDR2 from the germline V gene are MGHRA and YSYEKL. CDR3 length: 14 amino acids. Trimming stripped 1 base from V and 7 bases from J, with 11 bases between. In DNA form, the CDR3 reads TGCGCCAGCAGCCAAGCGCGACTGGATAATGAGCAGTTCTTC. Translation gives CASSQARLDNEQFF.

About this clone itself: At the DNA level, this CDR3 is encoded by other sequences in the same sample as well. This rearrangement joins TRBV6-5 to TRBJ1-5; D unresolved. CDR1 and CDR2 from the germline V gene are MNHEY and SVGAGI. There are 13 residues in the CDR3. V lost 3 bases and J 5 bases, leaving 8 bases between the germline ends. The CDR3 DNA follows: TGTGCCAGCAGTTATGGTAGGGATCAGCCCCAGCATTTT. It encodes CASSYGRDQPQHF.

CDR3 DNA sequence: TGTGCCCAGCCAGGGTGCGCGCAGCCCCAGCATTTT. As protein: CAQPGCAQPQHF. The chain combines TRBV11-3 with TRBJ1-5; a possible D gene is TRBD1 (5 bases). This CDR3 is 12 amino acids long. Germline V gene data show CDR1 as SGHNT and CDR2 as YENEEA. Trimming stripped 11 bases from V and 7 bases from J, with 15 bases between.

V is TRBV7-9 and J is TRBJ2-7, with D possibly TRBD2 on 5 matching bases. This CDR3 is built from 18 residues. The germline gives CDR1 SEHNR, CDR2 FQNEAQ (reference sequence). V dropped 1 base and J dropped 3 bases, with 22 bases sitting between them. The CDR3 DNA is TGTGCCAGCAGCTTAGGGGCCCAGAGGGCCGATGCCTACTACGAGCAGTACTTC. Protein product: CASSLGAQRADAYYEQYF. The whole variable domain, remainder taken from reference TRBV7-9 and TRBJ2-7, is DTGVSQNPRHKITKRGQNVTFRCDPISEHNRLYWYRQTLGQGPEFLTYFQNEAQLEKSRLLSDRFSAERPKGSFSTLEIQRTEQGDSAMYLCASSLGAQRADAYYEQYFGPGTRLTVT.